This T cell receptor (beta chain) was captured in a study of metastatic and nonmetastatic thyroid tumors. The CDR3 covers 14 residues. CDR1 and CDR2 (germline): SNHLY, FYNNEI. V lost 3 bases, J lost 5 bases, and 4 bases stayed unmatched. Authors' methods: A classifier for distant metastasis in papillary thyroid cancer was constructed using CDR3 differences observed across clinicopathological groups. TCRdb reanalyzed the PCR reads via MiXCR. The V and J calls here are based on TCRdb, not the publication. This sample yields tens of thousands of clones, of which 20% to 25% are seen a single time; under 45% belongs to the top ten. No patient received treatment before thyroid surgery.

This chain links TRBV2 with TRBJ2-5, with 9 bases lining up with TRBD1. This TCR was recovered from a female donor with papillary thyroid cancer or a benign thyroid nodule (not recorded which). Some clones in this sample may be carry-over from other donors' samples. The sample was blood. CDR3 sequence (DNA): TGTGCCAGCAGTGATGCCGGGACAGGGGAGACCCAGTACTTC. This codes for CASSDAGTGETQYF.